Below are 17 T cell receptor beta chains sequenced from a single sample in a study of T cells after posttransplantation cyclophosphamide (dated by TCRdb to about 2016). Receptor libraries were prepared by the immunoSEQ multiplex PCR assay. The clones in this table, taken by TCRdb from immuneACCESS, are in-frame only. Not every clone is retained; where verified, under half of the shortfall comes from an unresolved V gene, and the cause of the rest is unknown. Recorded for this sample are about 52,000 clones; 85% to 95% of them occurred a single time. Together, the top ten hold about 3.1% of the sample. Input material: PBMCs. The origin of the receptors is a woman under 40 in good health and a related stem cell transplant donor.

The rearrangement uses TRBV7-2 and TRBJ1-1; TRBD1 might be the D (5 bases). Germline CDR1 reads SGHTA; CDR2 reads FQGNSA. The CDR3 runs to 16 residues. V was cut by 5 bases and J by 0 bases, with 16 bases left in between. The CDR3 loop is CASSQPTDMMNTEAFF. CDR3 coding DNA: TGTGCCAGCAGCCAACCTACGGACATGATGAACACTGAAGCTTTCTTT.

The DNA for the CDR3 is TGTGCCAGCAGTCGGACAGGACTCGGCTCCTACGAGCAGTACTTC. This translates into CASSRTGLGSYEQYF. The chain couples TRBV28 to TRBJ2-7; 7 bases fit TRBD1. Trimming at V came to 5 bases and at J to 0 bases, leaving 7 bases not matched to a gene. The V gene's germline CDR1 is MDHEN and CDR2 SYDVKM. CDR3 length: 15 residues.

The rearrangement joins TRBV5-4 to TRBJ2-5; TRBD1 matches 9 bases. This CDR3 spans 14 amino acids. Germline V gene sequence: CDR1 SGHNT, CDR2 YYREEE (reference sequence). The ends lost 3 bases at V and 8 bases at J; junction bases unmatched: 8. The CDR3 spells CASSSTGGIGTQYF. CDR3 DNA: TGTGCCAGCAGCTCGACAGGGGGGATCGGAACCCAGTACTTC.

As to this clone: Other DNA sequences in this specimen translate into the identical CDR3. This sequence joins TRBV7-7 and TRBJ2-2; 11 nucleotides align to TRBD2. Per the germline V gene, CDR1 is SSHAT and CDR2 is FNYEAQ (reference sequence). The CDR3 has 17 amino acids. V lost 2 bases, J lost 2 bases, and 4 bases stayed unmatched. The CDR3: CASSLRTSGPNTGELFF. CDR3 nucleotides: TGTGCCAGCAGCTTAAGGACTAGCGGGCCCAACACCGGGGAGCTGTTTTTT.

The CDR3 sequence is CASSLSAGRTDTQYF. CDR3 nucleotides: TGTGCCAGCAGCTTGTCGGCAGGCCGCACAGATACGCAGTATTTT. The V gene is TRBV5-4, the J gene TRBJ2-3; D call uncertain. Looked up from germline, CDR1 is SGHNT and CDR2 is YYREEE (reference sequence). Trimming left V 1 base short and J 1 base short, with 10 bases between. The CDR3 covers 15 residues.

The V gene is TRBV7-7, the J gene TRBJ2-3; a weak D match, TRBD2 (6 bases). CDR3 length: 15 amino acids. Germline loops: CDR1 SSHAT, CDR2 FNYEAQ (reference sequence). Trimming took off 1 base at V and 0 bases at J, with 8 bases between the two ends. The CDR3 protein is CASSLVGGSTDTQYF. The CDR3 DNA sequence: TGTGCCAGCAGCTTAGTGGGGGGTAGCACAGATACGCAGTATTTT.

The CDR3 bases are TGCGCCAGCAGCCCGTCAGTCGATATCTCTGAAGCTTTCTTT. Encoded protein: CASSPSVDISEAFF. This chain joins TRBV5-1 and TRBJ1-1; D unresolved. In germline, CDR1 is SGHRS, CDR2 YFSETQ. The CDR3 consists of 14 residues. V lost 4 bases to trimming and J lost 6 bases, with 16 bases between them.

This chain connects TRBV4-2 to TRBJ1-6; tentative D call: TRBD1 (6 bases). V was pared by 6 bases and J by 7 bases, with 13 bases between. Germline V gives CDR1 LGHNA, CDR2 YNFKEQ. The CDR3 totals 14 residues. The CDR3 region is CASSHDRTNSPLHF. DNA of the CDR3: TGTGCCAGCAGTCACGACAGGACCAATTCACCCCTCCACTTT.

This clone was counted once. This rearrangement joins TRBV7-2 to TRBJ2-1, with D maybe TRBD2 (5 bases). Trimming cost V 5 bases and J 3 bases, with 17 bases left between them. The V gene's germline CDR1 is SGHTA and CDR2 FQGNSA. The CDR3 spans 16 residues. CDR3: CASSPRWLAHYNEQFF. The CDR3, as DNA: TGTGCCAGCAGCCCCCGTTGGCTAGCCCACTACAATGAGCAGTTCTTC.

This clone was counted a single time. The CDR3 loop reads CASSFGQLNTEAFF. The CDR3 nucleotides read TGTGCCAGCAGCTTCGGACAGTTGAACACTGAAGCTTTCTTT. V is TRBV11-2 and J is TRBJ1-1, with a tentative D call TRBD1 (6 bases). V lost 3 bases, J lost 0 bases, and 8 bases lay in between. The V gene's germline CDR1 is SGHAT and CDR2 FQNNGV. This CDR3 is 14 amino acids long.

This clone has just one count. The chain joins TRBV11-2 to TRBJ2-2; 15 bases are a match to TRBD2. This CDR3 is built from 16 residues. The V gene end was trimmed by 5 bases and the J gene end by 6 bases; junction bases not matched to a gene: 4. Germline-derived CDR1 and CDR2 are SGHAT and FQNNGV. CDR3 DNA sequence: TGTGCCAGCAGCCCCTGGACTAGCGGGGGGGCCGGGGAGCTGTTTTTT. It translates to CASSPWTSGGAGELFF.

The chain links TRBV27 to TRBJ1-4; D gene ambiguous. This CDR3 spans 13 amino acids. V lost 3 bases and J lost 5, with 7 bases in between. The V gene's germline CDR1 is MNHEY and CDR2 SMNVEV (reference sequence). The chain's CDR3 is CASSFTVNEKLFF. The CDR3 coding sequence is TGTGCCAGCAGTTTTACAGTAAATGAAAAACTGTTTTTT.

The chain employs TRBV2 and TRBJ2-7, with D possibly being TRBD2 (5 bases). The CDR3 totals 13 residues. Trimming left V 7 bases short and J 6 bases short, with 16 bases between. Germline V gene sequence: CDR1 SNHLY, CDR2 FYNNEI. In DNA form, the CDR3 reads TGTGCCAGCATTCCACGGGATTCCCCCGAGCAGTACTTC. Its protein is CASIPRDSPEQYF.

The rearrangement joins TRBV7-2 to TRBJ2-7, with D perhaps TRBD1 (5 bases). The CDR3 runs to 15 residues. CDR1 and CDR2 from the germline V gene are SGHTA and FQGNSA. The V end lost 4 bases, the J end lost 2 bases, and 15 bases lay between the germline ends. CDR3 in DNA: TGTGCCAGCAGCTCCACAGGTGGTGAAACCTACGAGCAGTACTTC. It codes for CASSSTGGETYEQYF.

The chain couples TRBV28 to TRBJ2-3; the D gene is possibly TRBD1 (5 bases). Trimming left V 6 bases short and J 5 bases short, with 15 bases between. Germline CDR1 is MDHEN and CDR2 is SYDVKM. CDR3 length: 14 residues. The CDR3 region is CASRTQAPLDTQYF. Written as DNA, the CDR3 is TGTGCCAGCAGGACACAGGCCCCGTTAGATACGCAGTATTTT. Filled out from reference TRBV28 and TRBJ2-3, the complete variable domain reads DVKVTQSSRYLVKRTGEKVFLECVQDMDHENMFWYRQDPGLGLRLIYFSYDVKMKEKGDIPEGYSVSREKKERFSLILESASTNQTSMYLCASRTQAPLDTQYFGPGTRLTVL.

V gene TRBV27 combines with J gene TRBJ1-1; the D gene is possibly TRBD1 (6 bases). There are 14 residues in the CDR3. V was trimmed by 6 bases and J by 1 base, leaving 12 bases between them. CDR1 and CDR2 from the germline V gene are MNHEY and SMNVEV (reference sequence). As DNA, the CDR3 is TGTGCCAGCAGGCAGGGGCCCTCGAACACTGAAGCTTTCTTT. This sequence encodes CASRQGPSNTEAFF.

V usage is TRBV6-5 and J usage is TRBJ1-6; D is uncertain. Trimming removed 1 base at V and 5 bases at J, with 9 bases between. The germline gives CDR1 MNHEY, CDR2 SVGAGI. The length of the CDR3 is 15 residues. In DNA form, the CDR3 reads TGTGCCAGCAGTTACTTTTCACACCATAATTCACCCCTCCACTTT. Its protein is CASSYFSHHNSPLHF.